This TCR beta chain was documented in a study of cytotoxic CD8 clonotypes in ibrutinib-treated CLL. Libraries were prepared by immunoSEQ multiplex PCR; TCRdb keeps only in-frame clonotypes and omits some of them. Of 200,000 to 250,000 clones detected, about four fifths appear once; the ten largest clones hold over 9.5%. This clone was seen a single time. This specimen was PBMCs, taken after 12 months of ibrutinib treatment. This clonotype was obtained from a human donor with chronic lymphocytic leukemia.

The CDR3, as DNA: TGTGCCAGCAGCGGGTTGACTGGCTCCACAGATACGCAGTATTTT. Its protein is CASSGLTGSTDTQYF. The V gene is TRBV6-1, the J gene TRBJ2-3; no reliable D call. Trimming shortened V by 6 bases and J by 2 bases, and 15 bases separated the two germline ends. Per germline, CDR1 MNHNS and CDR2 SASEGT. The CDR3 runs to 15 residues.